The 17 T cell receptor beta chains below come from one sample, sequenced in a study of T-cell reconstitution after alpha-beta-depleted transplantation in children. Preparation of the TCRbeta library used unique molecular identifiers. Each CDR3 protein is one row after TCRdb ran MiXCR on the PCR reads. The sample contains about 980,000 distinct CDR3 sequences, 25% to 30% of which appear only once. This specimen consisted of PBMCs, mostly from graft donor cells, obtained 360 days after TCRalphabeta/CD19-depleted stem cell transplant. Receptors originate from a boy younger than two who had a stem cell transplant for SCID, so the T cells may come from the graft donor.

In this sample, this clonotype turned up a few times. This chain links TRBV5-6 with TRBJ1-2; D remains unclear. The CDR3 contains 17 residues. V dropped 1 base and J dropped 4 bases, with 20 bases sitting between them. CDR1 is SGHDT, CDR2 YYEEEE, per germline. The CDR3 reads CASSLLTLEEEFYGYTF. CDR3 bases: TGTGCCAGCAGCTTGTTAACGCTGGAAGAGGAATTCTATGGCTACACCTTC.

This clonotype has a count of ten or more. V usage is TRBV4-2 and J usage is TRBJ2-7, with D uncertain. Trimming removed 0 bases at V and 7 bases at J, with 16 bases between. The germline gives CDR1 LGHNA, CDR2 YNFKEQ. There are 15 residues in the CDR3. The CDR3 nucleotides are TGTGCCAGCAGCCAAGAATCTCTCCCGGCGAGTGAGCAGTACTTC. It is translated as CASSQESLPASEQYF.

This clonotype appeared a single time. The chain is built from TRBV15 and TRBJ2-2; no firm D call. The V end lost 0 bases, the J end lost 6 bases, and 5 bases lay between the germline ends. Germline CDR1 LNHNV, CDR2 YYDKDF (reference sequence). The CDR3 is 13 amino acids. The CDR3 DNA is TGTGCCACCAGCAGAGATGGCCCCGGGGAGCTGTTTTTT. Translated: CATSRDGPGELFF. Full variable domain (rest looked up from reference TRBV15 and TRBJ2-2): DAMVIQNPRYQVTQFGKPVTLSCSQTLNHNVMYWYQQKSSQAPKLLFHYYDKDFNNEADTPDNFQSRRPNTSFCFLDIRSPGLGDTAMYLCATSRDGPGELFFGEGSRLTVL.

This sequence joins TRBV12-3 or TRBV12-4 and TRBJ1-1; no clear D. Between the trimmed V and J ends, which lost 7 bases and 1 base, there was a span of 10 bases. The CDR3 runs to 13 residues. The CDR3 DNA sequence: TGTGCCAGCATAGGGCCGGGGAACACTGAAGCTTTCTTT. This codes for CASIGPGNTEAFF.

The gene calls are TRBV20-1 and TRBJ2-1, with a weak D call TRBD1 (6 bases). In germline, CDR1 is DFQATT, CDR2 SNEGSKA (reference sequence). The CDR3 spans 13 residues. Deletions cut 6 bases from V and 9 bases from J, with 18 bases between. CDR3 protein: CSAAWSSRGEQFF. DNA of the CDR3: TGCAGTGCAGCGTGGAGTAGCAGGGGTGAGCAGTTCTTC.

The CDR3 here is CASSQGPGLSAQYF. In DNA form, the CDR3 reads TGTGCCAGCAGCCAAGGCCCAGGTCTATCGGCCCAGTACTTC. This rearrangement joins TRBV3-1 to TRBJ2-5; D gene unclear. There are 14 residues in the CDR3. V dropped 1 base and J dropped 9 bases, with 15 bases sitting between them. CDR1 LGHDT and CDR2 YNNKEL come from the germline V gene (reference sequence).

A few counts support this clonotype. DNA of the CDR3: TGTGCTAGCACTAAAGGGGCCATCATACACACCGGGGAGCTGTTTTTT. It encodes CASTKGAIIHTGELFF. The chain uses TRBV12-5 and TRBJ2-2, with a tentative D call TRBD1 (5 bases). Deletions cut 9 bases from V and 3 bases from J, with 20 bases between. CDR3 length: 16 residues. Germline-derived CDR1 and CDR2 are LGHNT and FRNRAP.

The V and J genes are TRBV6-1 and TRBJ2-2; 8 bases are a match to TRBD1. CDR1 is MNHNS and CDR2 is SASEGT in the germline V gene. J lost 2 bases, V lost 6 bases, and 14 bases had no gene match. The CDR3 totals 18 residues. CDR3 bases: TGTGCCAGCAGGAGGAGGGGACAGGTGTCATCAAACACCGGGGAGCTGTTTTTT. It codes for CASRRRGQVSSNTGELFF.

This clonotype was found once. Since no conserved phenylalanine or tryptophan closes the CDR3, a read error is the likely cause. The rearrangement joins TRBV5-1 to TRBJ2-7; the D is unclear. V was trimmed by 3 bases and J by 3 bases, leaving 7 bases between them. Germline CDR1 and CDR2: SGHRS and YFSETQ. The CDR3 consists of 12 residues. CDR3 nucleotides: TGCGCCAGCAGCTCTTCAGTCTACGAGCAGTACTTA. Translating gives CASSSSVYEQYL.

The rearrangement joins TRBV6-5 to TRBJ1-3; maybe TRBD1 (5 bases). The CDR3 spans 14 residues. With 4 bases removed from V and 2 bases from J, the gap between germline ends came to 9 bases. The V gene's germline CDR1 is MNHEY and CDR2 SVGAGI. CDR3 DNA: TGTGCCAGCAGTTCCGGGGCTACTGGAAACACCATATATTTT. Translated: CASSSGATGNTIYF.

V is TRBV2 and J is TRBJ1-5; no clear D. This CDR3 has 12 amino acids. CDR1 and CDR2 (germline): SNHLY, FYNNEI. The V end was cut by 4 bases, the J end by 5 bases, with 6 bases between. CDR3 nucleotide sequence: TGTGCCAGCAGTGTGGGGTATCAGCCCCAGCATTTT. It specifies CASSVGYQPQHF. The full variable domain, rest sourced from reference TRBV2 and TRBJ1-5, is EPEVTQTPSHQVTQMGQEVILRCVPISNHLYFYWYRQILGQKVEFLVSFYNNEISEKSEIFDDQFSVERPDGSNFTLKIRSTKLEDSAMYFCASSVGYQPQHFGDGTRLSIL.

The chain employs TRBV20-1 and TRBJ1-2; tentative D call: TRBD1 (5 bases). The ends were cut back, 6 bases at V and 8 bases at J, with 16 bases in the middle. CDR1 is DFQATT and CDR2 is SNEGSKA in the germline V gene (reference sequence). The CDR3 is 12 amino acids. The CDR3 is CSAPRDLRGYTF. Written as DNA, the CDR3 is TGCAGTGCCCCCAGGGACTTACGGGGCTACACCTTC.

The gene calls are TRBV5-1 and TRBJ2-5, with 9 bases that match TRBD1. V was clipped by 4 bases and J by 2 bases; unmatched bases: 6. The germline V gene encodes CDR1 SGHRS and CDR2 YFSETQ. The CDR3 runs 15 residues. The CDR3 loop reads CASSADRGRQETQYF. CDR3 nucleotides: TGCGCCAGCAGCGCGGACAGGGGACGACAAGAGACCCAGTACTTC.

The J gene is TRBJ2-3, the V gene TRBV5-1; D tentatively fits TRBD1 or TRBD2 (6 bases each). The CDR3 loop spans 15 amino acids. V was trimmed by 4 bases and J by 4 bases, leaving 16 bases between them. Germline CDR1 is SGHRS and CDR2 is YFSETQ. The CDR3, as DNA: TGCGCCAGCAGCGGTAACGGGGGCTCGTCAGATACGCAGTATTTT. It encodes CASSGNGGSSDTQYF.

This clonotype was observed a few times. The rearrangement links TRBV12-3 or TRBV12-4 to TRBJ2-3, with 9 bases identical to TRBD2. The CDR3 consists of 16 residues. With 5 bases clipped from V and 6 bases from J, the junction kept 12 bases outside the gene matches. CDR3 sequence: CASSASPAGGSDTQYF. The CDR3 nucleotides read TGTGCCAGCAGTGCCTCCCCGGCGGGGGGGTCTGATACGCAGTATTTT.

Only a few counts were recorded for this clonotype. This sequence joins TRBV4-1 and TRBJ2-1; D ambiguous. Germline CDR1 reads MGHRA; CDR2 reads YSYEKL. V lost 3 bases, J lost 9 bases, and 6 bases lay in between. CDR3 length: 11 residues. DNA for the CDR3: TGCGCCAGCAGCCAGGGGTTTGAGCAGTTCTTC. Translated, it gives CASSQGFEQFF.

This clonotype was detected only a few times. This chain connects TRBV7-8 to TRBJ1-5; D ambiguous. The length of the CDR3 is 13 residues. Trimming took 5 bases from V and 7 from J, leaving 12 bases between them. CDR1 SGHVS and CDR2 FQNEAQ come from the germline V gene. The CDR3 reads CASSVPGVQPQHF. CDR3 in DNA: TGTGCCAGCAGCGTCCCTGGGGTCCAGCCCCAGCATTTT.